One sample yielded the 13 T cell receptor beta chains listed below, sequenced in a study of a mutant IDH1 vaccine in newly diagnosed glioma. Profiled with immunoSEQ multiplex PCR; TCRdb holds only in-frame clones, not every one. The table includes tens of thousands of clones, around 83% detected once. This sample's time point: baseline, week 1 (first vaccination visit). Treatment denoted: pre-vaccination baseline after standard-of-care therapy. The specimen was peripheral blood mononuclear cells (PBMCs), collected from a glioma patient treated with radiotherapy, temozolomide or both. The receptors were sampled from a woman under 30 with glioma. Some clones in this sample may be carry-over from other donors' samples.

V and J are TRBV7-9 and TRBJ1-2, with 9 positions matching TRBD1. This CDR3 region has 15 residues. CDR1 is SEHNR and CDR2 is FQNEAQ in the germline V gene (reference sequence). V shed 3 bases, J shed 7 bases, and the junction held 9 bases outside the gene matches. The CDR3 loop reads CASSFWTGAVGGYTF. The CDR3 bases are TGTGCCAGCAGCTTTTGGACAGGGGCCGTTGGTGGCTACACCTTC.

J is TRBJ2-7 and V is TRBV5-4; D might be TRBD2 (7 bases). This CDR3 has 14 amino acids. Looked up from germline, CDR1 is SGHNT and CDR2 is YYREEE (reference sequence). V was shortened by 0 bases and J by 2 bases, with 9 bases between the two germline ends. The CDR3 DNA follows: TGTGCCAGCAGCTTGGAGGGGGGGCCCTACGAGCAGTACTTC. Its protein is CASSLEGGPYEQYF.

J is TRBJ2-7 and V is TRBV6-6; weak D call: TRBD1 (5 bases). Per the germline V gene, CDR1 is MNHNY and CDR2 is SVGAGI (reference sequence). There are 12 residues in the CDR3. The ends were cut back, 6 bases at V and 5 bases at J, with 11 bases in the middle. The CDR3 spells CASSLGVHEQYF. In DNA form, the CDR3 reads TGTGCCAGCAGCCTAGGGGTCCACGAGCAGTACTTC.

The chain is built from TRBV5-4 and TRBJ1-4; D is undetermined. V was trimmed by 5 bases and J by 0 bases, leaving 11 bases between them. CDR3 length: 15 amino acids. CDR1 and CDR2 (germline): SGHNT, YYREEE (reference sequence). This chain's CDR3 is CASRRSGATNEKLFF. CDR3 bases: TGTGCCAGCAGAAGGTCGGGAGCAACTAATGAAAAACTGTTTTTT.

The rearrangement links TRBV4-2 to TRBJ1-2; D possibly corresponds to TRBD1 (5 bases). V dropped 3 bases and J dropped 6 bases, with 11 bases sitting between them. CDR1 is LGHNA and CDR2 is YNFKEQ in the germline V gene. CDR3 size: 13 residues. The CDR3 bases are TGTGCCAGCAGCCACCCCCAGGGAAATGGCTACACCTTC. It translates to CASSHPQGNGYTF.

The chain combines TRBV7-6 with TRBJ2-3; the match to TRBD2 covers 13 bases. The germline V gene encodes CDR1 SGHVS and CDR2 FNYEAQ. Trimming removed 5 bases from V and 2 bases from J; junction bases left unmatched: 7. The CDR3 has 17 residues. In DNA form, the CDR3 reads TGTGCCAGCAGCCGGGGACTAGCGGGGACTGTCACAGATACGCAGTATTTT. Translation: CASSRGLAGTVTDTQYF.

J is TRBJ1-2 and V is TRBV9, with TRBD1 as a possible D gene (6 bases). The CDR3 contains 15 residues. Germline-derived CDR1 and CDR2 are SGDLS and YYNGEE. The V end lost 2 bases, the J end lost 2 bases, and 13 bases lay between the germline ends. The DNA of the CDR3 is TGTGCCAGCAGCGTTTCCGGGGGGCGAAACTATGGCTACACCTTC. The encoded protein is CASSVSGGRNYGYTF.

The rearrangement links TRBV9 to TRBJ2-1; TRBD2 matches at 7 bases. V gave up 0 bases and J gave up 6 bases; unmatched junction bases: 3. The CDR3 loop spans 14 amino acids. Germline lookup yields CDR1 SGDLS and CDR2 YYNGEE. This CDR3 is CASSVATGGNEQFF. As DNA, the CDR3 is TGTGCCAGCAGCGTAGCGACGGGAGGCAATGAGCAGTTCTTC.

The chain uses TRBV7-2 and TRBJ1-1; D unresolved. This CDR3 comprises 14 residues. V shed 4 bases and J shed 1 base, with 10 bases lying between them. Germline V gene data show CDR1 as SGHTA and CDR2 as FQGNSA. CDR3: CASSWGRGNTEAFF. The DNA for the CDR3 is TGTGCCAGCAGCTGGGGTCGGGGGAACACTGAAGCTTTCTTT.

CDR3 sequence (DNA): TGTGCCAGTGAGTTGGGGGCTGGAGGCTACACCTTC. This sequence encodes CASELGAGGYTF. The chain recombines TRBV19 with TRBJ1-2; tentative D call: TRBD1 (6 bases). Germline CDR1 reads LNHDA; CDR2 reads SQIVND (reference sequence). Trimming cost V 8 bases and J 8 bases, with 15 bases left between them. The length of the CDR3 is 12 residues. Full variable domain (missing parts from reference TRBV19 and TRBJ1-2): DGGITQSPKYLFRKEGQNVTLSCEQNLNHDAMYWYRQDPGQGLRLIYYSQIVNDFQKGDIAEGYSVSREKKESFPLTVTSAQKNPTAFYLCASELGAGGYTFGSGTRLTVV.

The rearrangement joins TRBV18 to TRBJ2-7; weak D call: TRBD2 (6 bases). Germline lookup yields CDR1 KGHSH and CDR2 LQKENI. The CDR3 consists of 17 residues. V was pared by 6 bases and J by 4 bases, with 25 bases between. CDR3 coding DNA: TGTGCCAGCTCCCAAGCAGTGGGGGGAGTAGTGCGGTACGAGCAGTACTTC. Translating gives CASSQAVGGVVRYEQYF.

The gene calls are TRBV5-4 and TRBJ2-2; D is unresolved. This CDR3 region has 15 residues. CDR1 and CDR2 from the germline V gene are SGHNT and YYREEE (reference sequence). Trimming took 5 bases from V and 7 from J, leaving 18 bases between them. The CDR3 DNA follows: TGTGCCAGCAGGCCCACCCCGACGTTCGGCGGGGAGCTGTTTTTT. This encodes CASRPTPTFGGELFF.

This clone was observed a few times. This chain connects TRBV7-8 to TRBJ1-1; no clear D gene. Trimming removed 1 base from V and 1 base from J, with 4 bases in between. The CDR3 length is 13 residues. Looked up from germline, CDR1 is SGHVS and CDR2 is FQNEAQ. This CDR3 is CASSLEGNTEAFF. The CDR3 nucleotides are TGTGCCAGCAGCTTAGAGGGGAACACTGAAGCTTTCTTT.